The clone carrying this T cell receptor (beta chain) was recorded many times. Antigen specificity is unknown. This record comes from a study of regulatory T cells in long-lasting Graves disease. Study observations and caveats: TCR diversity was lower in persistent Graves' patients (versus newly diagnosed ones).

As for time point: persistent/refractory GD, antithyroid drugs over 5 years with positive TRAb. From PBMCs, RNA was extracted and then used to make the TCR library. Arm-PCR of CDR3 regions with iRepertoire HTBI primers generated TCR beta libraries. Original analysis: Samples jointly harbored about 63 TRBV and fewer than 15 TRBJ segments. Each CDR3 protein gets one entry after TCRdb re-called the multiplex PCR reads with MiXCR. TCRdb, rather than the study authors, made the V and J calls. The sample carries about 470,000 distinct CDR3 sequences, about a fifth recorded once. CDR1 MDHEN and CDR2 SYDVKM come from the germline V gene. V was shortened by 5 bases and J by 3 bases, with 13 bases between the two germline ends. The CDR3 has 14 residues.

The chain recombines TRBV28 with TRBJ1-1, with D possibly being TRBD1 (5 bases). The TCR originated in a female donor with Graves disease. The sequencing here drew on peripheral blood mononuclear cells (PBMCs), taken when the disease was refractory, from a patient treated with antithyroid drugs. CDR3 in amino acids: CASSLIQDYTEAFF. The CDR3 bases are TGTGCCAGCAGTCTAATACAGGATTACACTGAAGCTTTCTTT.